One and the same sample provided the 18 T cell receptor beta chains below, sequenced in a study of patients with pleural tuberculosis. TCRdb re-called the reads with MiXCR, one entry per CDR3 protein. The sample records under 55,000 distinct CDR3 sequences, about 7.3% being singletons. Every receptor here comes from a human donor with pleural tuberculosis.

This chain joins TRBV6-2 or TRBV6-3 and TRBJ2-7, with a tentative D call TRBD2 (5 bases). Trimming took 4 bases from V and 0 from J, leaving 10 bases between them. Germline CDR1 reads MNHEY; CDR2 reads SVGEGT. CDR3 length: 14 amino acids. The CDR3 protein is CASSSRTSSYEQYF. CDR3 coding DNA: TGTGCCAGCAGTTCCCGAACTAGCTCCTACGAGCAGTACTTC.

This clonotype was observed at least ten times. The chain recombines TRBV6-2 or TRBV6-3 with TRBJ1-3; no clear D. This CDR3 region has 15 residues. CDR1 MNHEY and CDR2 SVGEGT come from the germline V gene. The ends were cut back, 2 bases at V and 0 bases at J, with 8 bases in the middle. In nucleotides, the CDR3 is TGTGCCAGCAGTTACGGTTCGAGCTCTGGAAACACCATATATTTT. Translated: CASSYGSSSGNTIYF.

This clonotype occurred many times. V gene TRBV4-2 combines with J gene TRBJ2-3; D not resolved. From germline, CDR1 is LGHNA and CDR2 YNFKEQ. V was pared by 0 bases and J by 4 bases, with 8 bases between. The CDR3 is made up of 14 amino acids. CDR3 bases: TGTGCCAGCAGCCAAGATAATAGGGCAGATACGCAGTATTTT. It translates to CASSQDNRADTQYF.

This clonotype was counted many times. The chain employs TRBV7-2 and TRBJ2-7, with 12 bases aligning to TRBD2. The CDR3 has 14 amino acids. V gave up 7 bases and J gave up 4 bases; unmatched junction bases: 5. CDR1 SGHTA and CDR2 FQGNSA come from the germline V gene. The CDR3 sequence is CASNLAGGSYEQYF. DNA for the CDR3: TGTGCCAGCAACCTAGCGGGAGGGTCGTACGAGCAGTACTTC.

This clonotype was counted many times. V gene TRBV2 combines with J gene TRBJ2-1; no reliable D call. The CDR3 has 14 amino acids. Trimming pared 2 bases from V and 8 bases from J, leaving 13 bases between. Germline CDR1 SNHLY, CDR2 FYNNEI. CDR3 amino acids: CASSERSRWDEQFF. For the CDR3, the DNA is TGTGCCAGCAGTGAACGCTCAAGATGGGATGAGCAGTTCTTC.

This clonotype was observed at least ten times. The chain carries TRBV10-3 and TRBJ1-1; 9 nucleotides align to TRBD1. The CDR3 runs 14 residues. Germline V gene data show CDR1 as ENHRY and CDR2 as SYGVKD. V lost 2 bases, J lost 8 bases, and 6 bases stayed unmatched. The CDR3, as DNA: TGTGCCATCAGTGAGACCACAGGGGGCTTGGAAGCTTTCTTT. This sequence encodes CAISETTGGLEAFF.

The CDR3 DNA is TGTGCCAGCAGCCCGGGACAGGGGGACGATAAGCAGTTCTTC. It is translated as CASSPGQGDDKQFF. This sequence joins TRBV2 and TRBJ2-1, with 11 bases matching TRBD1. Germline lookup yields CDR1 SNHLY and CDR2 FYNNEI. This CDR3 is 14 amino acids long. V lost 6 bases and J lost 11; bases outside the gene matches: 9.

This clonotype was counted ten times or more. The chain uses TRBV2 and TRBJ1-1; TRBD1 agrees at 7 bases. This CDR3 comprises 15 residues. Unmatched junction bases numbered 10, after V lost 1 base and J lost 8 bases. CDR1 and CDR2 (germline): SNHLY, FYNNEI. The DNA for the CDR3 is TGTGCCAGCAGTGAAGATTCACAGGGGCTTATGGAAGCTTTCTTT. It codes for CASSEDSQGLMEAFF.

This clonotype was observed many times. The chain couples TRBV6-2 or TRBV6-3 to TRBJ2-3; D possibly corresponds to TRBD2 (5 bases). The germline V gene has CDR1 MNHEY and CDR2 SVGEGT. V was shortened by 2 bases and J by 0 bases, with 9 bases between the two germline ends. The CDR3 runs to 15 residues. The CDR3 DNA sequence: TGTGCCAGCAGTTACCGGCGGACTAGCACAGATACGCAGTATTTT. Its protein is CASSYRRTSTDTQYF.

This clonotype showed up many times. The chain joins TRBV11-2 to TRBJ1-1; 7 nucleotides line up with TRBD1. Losses at the gene ends were 5 bases for V and 6 bases for J; bases not matched to a gene: 9. The CDR3 runs 14 residues. Germline V gene lookup returns CDR1 SGHAT and CDR2 FQNNGV. Here the CDR3 DNA reads TGTGCCAGCAGCCCCGTTCGGACAGGCGCTGAAGCTTTCTTT. Protein product: CASSPVRTGAEAFF.

The sample holds many counts of this clonotype. The chain combines TRBV19 with TRBJ1-4; D is unresolved. This CDR3 spans 15 amino acids. Germline V gene lookup returns CDR1 LNHDA and CDR2 SQIVND (reference sequence). V was pared by 2 bases and J by 0 bases, with 7 bases between. The CDR3 sequence is CASSINPSTNEKLFF. The CDR3 coding sequence is TGTGCCAGTAGTATAAACCCGTCAACTAATGAAAAACTGTTTTTT.

This clonotype came up many times. The J gene is TRBJ1-5, the V gene TRBV19; D possibly corresponds to TRBD1 (5 bases). The CDR3 contains 15 residues. Germline V gene lookup returns CDR1 LNHDA and CDR2 SQIVND (reference sequence). Trimming took 3 bases from V and 5 from J, leaving 14 bases between them. The DNA of the CDR3 is TGTGCCAGTAGTATCTGGGCAGGGATACATCAGCCCCAGCATTTT. It specifies CASSIWAGIHQPQHF. Drawing the rest from reference TRBV19 and TRBJ1-5, the complete variable domain is DGGITQSPKYLFRKEGQNVTLSCEQNLNHDAMYWYRQDPGQGLRLIYYSQIVNDFQKGDIAEGYSVSREKKESFPLTVTSAQKNPTAFYLCASSIWAGIHQPQHFGDGTRLSIL.

In its sample, this clonotype was seen a few times. The J gene is TRBJ1-6, the V gene TRBV29-1; possible D gene TRBD1, 5 bases. V gave up 5 bases and J gave up 4 bases, with 12 bases separating them. The CDR3 has 14 residues. Germline values: CDR1 SQVTM, CDR2 ANQGSEA. CDR3 sequence: CSVRETGYNSPLHF. The CDR3 nucleotides read TGCAGCGTTAGGGAAACAGGTTATAATTCACCCCTCCACTTT.

This clonotype occurred many times. This chain joins TRBV27 and TRBJ2-7, with TRBD2 matching over 8 bases. This CDR3 region has 15 residues. Germline CDR1 and CDR2: MNHEY and SMNVEV (reference sequence). V lost 4 bases to trimming and J lost 2 bases; unmatched junction nucleotides: 7. The CDR3 region is CASSSLAGPPYEQYV. The CDR3 DNA is TGTGCCAGCAGTTCCCTAGCGGGCCCCCCCTACGAGCAGTACGTC.

This clonotype was counted only a few times. The chain employs TRBV2 and TRBJ2-3, with 7 bases aligning to TRBD2. This CDR3 is 14 amino acids long. V was clipped by 0 bases and J by 4 bases; unmatched bases: 1. The germline V gene encodes CDR1 SNHLY and CDR2 FYNNEI. Written as DNA, the CDR3 is TGTGCCAGCAGTGAAGCGGGAGGGCCAGATACGCAGTATTTT. Its translation is CASSEAGGPDTQYF.

This clonotype was counted many times. The J gene is TRBJ2-3, the V gene TRBV3-1; 8 positions match TRBD1. Germline CDR1 reads LGHDT; CDR2 reads YNNKEL (reference sequence). The ends lost 4 bases at V and 1 base at J; junction bases unmatched: 7. The CDR3 runs 16 residues. The CDR3 coding sequence is TGTGCCAGCAGCCGAGGACAGGGCAAGGGCACAGATACGCAGTATTTT. The encoded protein is CASSRGQGKGTDTQYF.

This clonotype was found many times. The rearrangement joins TRBV12-3 or TRBV12-4 to TRBJ1-3, with D uncertain. V shed 7 bases and J shed 0 bases, with 7 bases lying between them. This CDR3 has 13 residues. CDR3 in amino acids: CASIEISGNTIYF. The CDR3 nucleotides are TGTGCCAGCATAGAAATCTCTGGAAACACCATATATTTT.

This clonotype has a count of ten or more. The V and J genes are TRBV6-2 or TRBV6-3 and TRBJ1-3; tentative D call: TRBD1 (6 bases). Germline loops: CDR1 MNHEY, CDR2 SVGEGT. Deletions cut 2 bases from V and 5 bases from J, with 13 bases between. CDR3 length: 15 residues. In nucleotides, the CDR3 is TGTGCCAGCAGTTACGGGGGCCAGGGTAGAAACACCATATATTTT. It translates to CASSYGGQGRNTIYF.